These 28 T cell receptor beta chains share one sample of origin, sequenced in a study of blood T cell repertoires in COVID-19. Measured with immunoSEQ multiplex PCR; TCRdb has only the in-frame clones, and not every one. This sample has approximately 210,000 clones, with roughly 81% found just once. Sequencing was performed on peripheral blood. These TCRs come from a woman in her fifties or sixties with active or convalescent COVID-19.

This chain links TRBV4-1 with TRBJ2-5, with 13 nucleotides matching TRBD2. Germline assignment: CDR1 MGHRA and CDR2 YSYEKL. J was trimmed by 3 bases and V by 3 bases; bases with no gene match: 1. This CDR3 has 15 residues. The chain's CDR3 is CASSQGTSGKETQYF. The CDR3 DNA is TGCGCCAGCAGCCAGGGGACTAGCGGGAAAGAGACCCAGTACTTC.

The chain combines TRBV6-5 with TRBJ1-2; the D is unclear. In germline, CDR1 is MNHEY, CDR2 SVGAGI. With 6 bases removed from V and 4 bases from J, the gap between germline ends came to 18 bases. There are 15 residues in the CDR3. CDR3 sequence: CASSRRTDSPYGYTF. The CDR3, as DNA: TGTGCCAGCAGCAGACGGACGGACTCACCCTATGGCTACACCTTC.

V gene TRBV18 combines with J gene TRBJ1-2; a weak D match, TRBD1 (5 bases). The CDR3 consists of 14 residues. Germline CDR1 and CDR2: KGHSH and LQKENI. Deletions cut 3 bases from V and 7 bases from J, with 15 bases between. CDR3 loop: CASSPDISGRGYTF. CDR3 bases: TGTGCCAGCTCACCGGACATATCGGGTCGTGGCTACACCTTC.

This clone was recorded once. The J gene is TRBJ2-3, the V gene TRBV29-1, with 8 bases fitting TRBD2. Germline values: CDR1 SQVTM, CDR2 ANQGSEA. V gave up 8 bases and J gave up 3 bases; unmatched junction bases: 7. This CDR3 has 13 residues. CDR3 sequence: CSLIAGRTDTQYF. DNA of the CDR3: TGCAGCCTCATAGCGGGAAGGACAGATACGCAGTATTTT.

This chain joins TRBV28 and TRBJ2-7, with 7 positions matching TRBD2. Unmatched junction bases numbered 9, after V lost 6 bases and J lost 1 base. The CDR3 totals 15 residues. The germline gives CDR1 MDHEN, CDR2 SYDVKM. DNA for the CDR3: TGTGCCAGCAGACGGGGGACTACTAATTCCTACGAGCAGTACTTC. Amino acid sequence: CASRRGTTNSYEQYF.

This clone was picked up one time. Here the CDR3 reads CASSLGGVDTQYF. The CDR3 DNA sequence: TGTGCCAGCAGTTTAGGAGGGGTTGATACGCAGTATTTT. The V and J genes are TRBV28 and TRBJ2-3; perhaps TRBD2 as D (6 bases). CDR1 and CDR2 from the germline V gene are MDHEN and SYDVKM. The V gene lost 2 bases and the J gene lost 6 bases, with 9 bases spanning the gap. The CDR3 is 13 amino acids.

This clone occurred once. The J gene is TRBJ1-6, the V gene TRBV18, with D unresolved. The CDR3 loop spans 13 amino acids. Germline lookup yields CDR1 KGHSH and CDR2 LQKENI. Trimming pared 0 bases from V and 14 bases from J, leaving 11 bases between. The CDR3 coding sequence is TGTGCCAGCTCACCACCCTCGGGTGTGGCCCTCCACTTT. This gives the protein CASSPPSGVALHF.

V gene TRBV27 combines with J gene TRBJ2-3, with 10 bases aligning to TRBD1. The CDR3 consists of 19 residues. J gave up 1 base and V 5 bases, and 15 bases lay outside the gene matches. CDR1 MNHEY and CDR2 SMNVEV come from the germline V gene (reference sequence). CDR3 nucleotides: TGTGCCAGCAGTCATGACAGGGGGCGATTTTTAGACGGCACAGATACGCAGTATTTT. Translating gives CASSHDRGRFLDGTDTQYF.

This clone has only a few counts. The chain links TRBV19 to TRBJ1-3, with D uncertain. Germline assignment: CDR1 LNHDA and CDR2 SQIVND (reference sequence). V was clipped by 3 bases and J by 0 bases, with 9 bases between them. CDR3 length: 15 amino acids. CDR3 amino acids: CASSMRPSSGNTIYF. As DNA, the CDR3 is TGTGCCAGTAGTATGCGGCCCAGCTCTGGAAACACCATATATTTT.

The V and J genes are TRBV9 and TRBJ2-3, with TRBD2 as a possible D gene (5 bases). The germline V and J ends were trimmed by 4 bases and 6 bases, with 18 bases remaining between them. Germline lookup yields CDR1 SGDLS and CDR2 YYNGEE. CDR3 length: 15 residues. The CDR3 sequence: CASSPNNGRADTQYF. CDR3 nucleotides: TGTGCCAGCAGCCCTAATAACGGGCGGGCCGATACGCAGTATTTT.

The V call is TRBV5-1, the J call TRBJ2-7, with 8 bases aligning to TRBD1. V was pared by 0 bases and J by 0 bases, with 5 bases of the junction left unmatched. Germline V lookup: CDR1 SGHRS, CDR2 YFSETQ. The CDR3 has 16 amino acids. CDR3 in DNA: TGCGCCAGCAGCTTGGCCTCGGGGACAGGCTCCTACGAGCAGTACTTC. Protein product: CASSLASGTGSYEQYF.

The chain uses TRBV11-2 and TRBJ2-5, with 15 nucleotides matching TRBD2. This CDR3 region has 19 residues. Trimming took 5 bases from V and 1 from J; bases not matched to a gene: 11. CDR1 and CDR2 from the germline V gene are SGHAT and FQNNGV. CDR3 amino acids: CASSPQGLAGGVSQETQYF. CDR3 DNA: TGTGCCAGCAGCCCTCAGGGACTAGCGGGAGGAGTAAGCCAAGAGACCCAGTACTTC.

This clone appeared a few times. The J gene is TRBJ2-6, the V gene TRBV5-1; tentatively, D is TRBD1 (6 bases). The ends were cut back, 6 bases at V and 5 bases at J, with 18 bases in the middle. This CDR3 comprises 16 residues. Germline V CDR1 and CDR2: SGHRS, YFSETQ. For the CDR3, the DNA is TGCGCCAGCAACGTCCAGGGGATTGGTAGGGCCAACGTCCTGACTTTC. Its translation: CASNVQGIGRANVLTF.

The CDR3 sequence: CASSKGRGRGNTEAFF. The DNA for the CDR3 is TGTGCCAGTAGTAAGGGCAGGGGTCGGGGGAACACTGAAGCTTTCTTT. The chain combines TRBV19 with TRBJ1-1, with D possibly matching TRBD1 (6 bases). The CDR3 runs 16 residues. The V end was cut by 4 bases, the J end by 1 base, with 16 bases between. Germline CDR1 reads LNHDA; CDR2 reads SQIVND (reference sequence).

The gene calls are TRBV27 and TRBJ2-7, with TRBD2 matching 15 bases. After removal of 6 bases from V and 4 bases from J, the junction contained 1 base not matched to a gene. The V gene's germline CDR1 is MNHEY and CDR2 SMNVEV (reference sequence). There are 14 residues in the CDR3. CDR3 in amino acids: CASRGLAGGYEQYF. CDR3 DNA sequence: TGTGCCAGCAGGGGACTAGCGGGAGGTTACGAGCAGTACTTC.

This chain links TRBV12-3 or TRBV12-4 with TRBJ2-5, with no clear D. Trimming took 5 bases from V and 2 from J, leaving 9 bases between them. The CDR3 sequence is 13 residues long. The CDR3 DNA follows: TGTGCCAGCAGTCTAAGGCGGCAAGAGACCCAGTACTTC. Translated, it gives CASSLRRQETQYF.

V and J are TRBV7-8 and TRBJ2-2; 8 bases line up with TRBD2. V dropped 5 bases and J dropped 4; count of bases not matched to a gene: 3. The V gene's germline CDR1 is SGHVS and CDR2 FQNEAQ. CDR3 length: 14 amino acids. CDR3 DNA sequence: TGTGCCAGCAGCCCTCGGGAGGGCACCGGGGAGCTGTTTTTT. Translating gives CASSPREGTGELFF.

The gene calls are TRBV13 and TRBJ1-6; D may be TRBD1 (5 bases). The CDR3 length is 13 residues. V shed 0 bases and J shed 9 bases, with 6 bases lying between them. CDR1 PRHDT and CDR2 FYEKMQ come from the germline V gene (reference sequence). The DNA of the CDR3 is TGTGCCAGCAGCTTAGGCCAGGGTTCACCCCTCCACTTT. Its translation: CASSLGQGSPLHF.

The chain links TRBV5-6 to TRBJ2-3, with 12 bases matching TRBD2. V dropped 3 bases and J dropped 4; count of bases not matched to a gene: 3. From germline, CDR1 is SGHDT and CDR2 YYEEEE. The CDR3 has 15 residues. CDR3 loop: CASSWTSGVADTQYF. CDR3 bases: TGTGCCAGCAGCTGGACTAGCGGGGTCGCAGATACGCAGTATTTT.

The rearrangement joins TRBV19 to TRBJ1-2; D is perhaps TRBD1 (6 bases). Germline loops: CDR1 LNHDA, CDR2 SQIVND (reference sequence). This CDR3 is 13 amino acids long. V lost 5 bases, J lost 4 bases, and 11 bases lay in between. CDR3 bases: TGTGCCAGTAGTCAACAGGGCTTCTATGGCTACACCTTC. Translated: CASSQQGFYGYTF. The entire variable domain, with the rest obtained from reference TRBV19 and TRBJ1-2, is as follows: DGGITQSPKYLFRKEGQNVTLSCEQNLNHDAMYWYRQDPGQGLRLIYYSQIVNDFQKGDIAEGYSVSREKKESFPLTVTSAQKNPTAFYLCASSQQGFYGYTFGSGTRLTVV.

The chain links TRBV3-1 (or the pseudogene TRBV3-2) to TRBJ1-2, with 9 bases aligning to TRBD1. The germline CDR1 and CDR2 sequences are LGHDT and YNNKEL (reference sequence). The CDR3 is made up of 14 amino acids. With 2 bases clipped from V and 8 bases from J, the junction kept 6 bases outside the gene matches. The CDR3 bases are TGTGCCAGCAGCCAATGGGACAGGGTGGGAGGCTACACCTTC. Its translation is CASSQWDRVGGYTF.

The chain links TRBV10-3 to TRBJ1-3; D is perhaps TRBD1 (5 bases). The ends were cut back, 0 bases at V and 2 bases at J, with 5 bases in the middle. The CDR3 contains 14 residues. Per the germline V gene, CDR1 is ENHRY and CDR2 is SYGVKD. CDR3 coding DNA: TGTGCCATCAGTGAGTCAGGGGCTGGAAACACCATATATTTT. Translation: CAISESGAGNTIYF.

This chain uses TRBV7-2 with TRBJ1-1, with 8 bases identical to TRBD1. The junction had 6 bases not matched to a gene; V was cut back by 3 bases and J by 6 bases. Germline assignment: CDR1 SGHTA and CDR2 FQGNSA. This CDR3 spans 14 amino acids. Here the CDR3 reads CASSLTGDRPEAFF. Written as DNA, the CDR3 is TGTGCCAGCAGCTTGACAGGGGATAGACCTGAAGCTTTCTTT.

This clone was recorded only once. This chain joins TRBV18 and TRBJ1-2; the match to TRBD1 covers 9 bases. Germline loops: CDR1 KGHSH, CDR2 LQKENI. V shed 3 bases and J 8 bases; nucleotides not matched to a gene: 1. CDR3 length: 12 amino acids. The CDR3 loop reads CASSPGTGGYTF. CDR3 DNA: TGTGCCAGCTCACCTGGGACAGGGGGCTACACCTTC. The whole variable domain, remainder taken from reference TRBV18 and TRBJ1-2, is NAGVMQNPRHLVRRRGQEARLRCSPMKGHSHVYWYRQLPEEGLKFMVYLQKENIIDESGMPKERFSAEFPKEGPSILRIQQVVRGDSAAYFCASSPGTGGYTFGSGTRLTVV.

V and J are TRBV7-9 and TRBJ2-1; 9 nucleotides match TRBD2. The V and J ends lost 3 bases and 4 bases, in that order; junction bases with no gene match: 7. The CDR3 contains 16 residues. CDR1 is SEHNR, CDR2 FQNEAQ, per germline (reference sequence). In DNA, the CDR3 is TGTGCCAGCAGCTTCCCATTAGCGGGAGATTACAATGAGCAGTTCTTC. This translates into CASSFPLAGDYNEQFF.

The DNA of the CDR3 is TGTGCCAGCAGCCGGGTATCAAGCGGGGACCTCAACTCCTACAATGAGCAGTTCTTC. It is translated as CASSRVSSGDLNSYNEQFF. The chain combines TRBV4-2 with TRBJ2-1, with 7 nucleotides matching TRBD2. V dropped 4 bases and J dropped 0; count of bases not matched to a gene: 15. The CDR3 is 19 amino acids. The germline V gene encodes CDR1 LGHNA and CDR2 YNFKEQ.

This chain links TRBV23-1 with TRBJ2-1; 7 nucleotides align to TRBD1. TRBV23-1 counts as an open reading frame of uncertain function. V lost 0 bases to trimming and J lost 5 bases; unmatched junction nucleotides: 7. This CDR3 comprises 16 residues. This CDR3 is CASSQSPGTVNNEQFF. As DNA, the CDR3 is TGCGCCAGCAGTCAATCCCCCGGGACAGTCAACAATGAGCAGTTCTTC.

The rearrangement joins TRBV27 to TRBJ1-6; the match to TRBD1 covers 9 bases. CDR3 length equals 17 residues. CDR1 is MNHEY, CDR2 SMNVEV, per germline (reference sequence). Losses at the gene ends were 5 bases for V and 0 bases for J; bases not matched to a gene: 5. CDR3 DNA sequence: TGTGCCAGCAGTGACCCGGGACAGGGCTCCTATAATTCACCCCTCCACTTT. This sequence encodes CASSDPGQGSYNSPLHF.